The 15 T cell receptor beta chains below all came from one sample that was sequenced in a study of T-cell memory formation after mild COVID-19. Each CDR3 protein gets one entry after TCRdb re-called the 5' RACE reads with MiXCR. The table shows roughly 250,000 distinct CDR3 sequences, with about 17% occurring only once. Source material: PBMCs or a T cell subset sorted from them (not recorded which). The receptors were gathered from a man younger than 35 who had mild COVID-19 (a few samples of this study predate the infection). Cell type and time point are not known.

This rearrangement joins TRBV11-1 to TRBJ2-4; perhaps TRBD1 as D (6 bases). The CDR3 has 13 residues. Germline CDR1 SGHAT, CDR2 FQDESV (reference sequence). Trimming stripped 5 bases from V and 11 bases from J, with 16 bases between. The CDR3 region is CASSPQQGRVQYF. Here the CDR3 DNA reads TGTGCCAGCAGCCCCCAGCAGGGGCGGGTTCAGTACTTC. Complete variable domain (other parts from reference TRBV11-1 and TRBJ2-4): EAEVAQSPRYKITEKSQAVAFWCDPISGHATLYWYRQILGQGPELLVQFQDESVVDDSQLPKDRFSAERLKGVDSTLKIQPAELGDSAMYLCASSPQQGRVQYFGAGTRLSVL.

This sequence joins TRBV5-1 and TRBJ2-5, with TRBD2 matching 9 bases. Trimming took 0 bases from V and 0 from J; bases not matched to a gene: 3. Per the germline V gene, CDR1 is SGHRS and CDR2 is YFSETQ. This CDR3 spans 16 amino acids. The DNA of the CDR3 is TGCGCCAGCAGCTTGGTGCTAGCGGGGAACCAAGAGACCCAGTACTTC. Protein sequence: CASSLVLAGNQETQYF.

The genes are TRBV30 and TRBJ2-7; D may correspond to TRBD1 or TRBD2 (5 bases each). CDR1 is GTSNPN, CDR2 SVGIG, per germline (reference sequence). V shed 3 bases and J shed 7 bases, with 22 bases lying between them. The CDR3 consists of 15 residues. The chain's CDR3 is CAWSLGTLTLGEQYF. The CDR3 DNA reads TGTGCCTGGAGCCTCGGGACGCTCACGCTAGGGGAGCAGTACTTC.

V and J are TRBV6-6 and TRBJ2-7; D not certain. The CDR3 extends over 15 amino acids. V lost 6 bases and J lost 1, with 16 bases in between. Germline V gene data show CDR1 as MNHNY and CDR2 as SVGAGI (reference sequence). This CDR3 reads CASRSPGRASYEQYF. CDR3 DNA sequence: TGTGCCAGCAGAAGTCCGGGCCGTGCGTCCTACGAGCAGTACTTC.

The CDR3 bases are TGTGCCAGCAGGGCAGAAGGTTACGGAAACACCATATATTTT. Encoded protein: CASRAEGYGNTIYF. V is TRBV27 and J is TRBJ1-3, with unresolved D. Trimming removed 6 bases at V and 4 bases at J, with 13 bases between. Per germline, CDR1 MNHEY and CDR2 SMNVEV (reference sequence). CDR3 size: 14 residues.

The chain employs TRBV27 and TRBJ2-3; D gene ambiguous. The CDR3 covers 13 residues. Trimming took off 0 bases at V and 4 bases at J, with 5 bases between the two ends. Germline CDR1 is MNHEY and CDR2 is SMNVEV (reference sequence). In nucleotides, the CDR3 is TGTGCCAGCAGTTTATCGAACGCAGATACGCAGTATTTT. Protein product: CASSLSNADTQYF.

The gene calls are TRBV6-2 or TRBV6-3 and TRBJ1-2; D is ambiguous. The V and J ends lost 4 bases and 8 bases respectively, with 14 bases between them. This CDR3 is built from 13 residues. Germline V gene data show CDR1 as MNHEY and CDR2 as SVGEGT. The CDR3 nucleotides read TGTGCCAGCAGTTTCGTCAATGGGAGAGGCTACACCTTC. It translates to CASSFVNGRGYTF.

This rearrangement joins TRBV3-1 to TRBJ2-3; no reliable D call. The germline CDR1 and CDR2 sequences are LGHDT and YNNKEL (reference sequence). Trimming pared 1 base from V and 6 bases from J, leaving 8 bases between. The CDR3 has 13 residues. CDR3 in amino acids: CASSQVPGDTQYF. The CDR3, as DNA: TGTGCCAGCAGCCAAGTCCCCGGCGATACGCAGTATTTT.

This clonotype was recorded a few times. The rearrangement uses TRBV6-2 or TRBV6-3 and TRBJ1-2; D call uncertain. This CDR3 comprises 13 residues. Looked up from germline, CDR1 is MNHEY and CDR2 is SVGEGT. Trimming cost V 4 bases and J 5 bases, with 11 bases left between them. CDR3 sequence: CASSFPTGYGYTF. CDR3 DNA: TGTGCCAGCAGTTTCCCGACGGGGTATGGCTACACCTTC.

V usage is TRBV28 and J usage is TRBJ1-5; D remains ambiguous. Germline lookup yields CDR1 MDHEN and CDR2 SYDVKM. The CDR3 has 15 residues. The V end was cut by 6 bases, the J end by 7 bases, with 19 bases between. The CDR3 DNA reads as TGTGCCAGCAGCCCCTCGGGCAGGTCGGGACAGCCCCAGCATTTT. Protein: CASSPSGRSGQPQHF.

Here the CDR3 DNA reads TGTGCCAGCAGTCGGGACCACGGCGAGACCCAGTACTTC. Residues: CASSRDHGETQYF. This chain links TRBV2 with TRBJ2-5; TRBD1 or TRBD2 may be the D gene (5 bases each). V was shortened by 5 bases and J by 5 bases, with 12 bases between the two germline ends. CDR3 length: 13 residues. The germline V gene encodes CDR1 SNHLY and CDR2 FYNNEI.

This clonotype has more than one count but fewer than ten. The chain is built from TRBV20-1 and TRBJ2-7; D possibly corresponds to TRBD1 (6 bases). CDR1 and CDR2 (germline): DFQATT, SNEGSKA (reference sequence). V was cut by 6 bases and J by 7 bases, with 10 bases left in between. The CDR3 consists of 10 residues. The CDR3 DNA reads as TGCAGTGCCAGGGGAAGGGAGCAGTACGTC. Translating it yields CSARGREQYV.

The V and J genes are TRBV9 and TRBJ1-3, with D tentatively TRBD1 (5 bases). The germline CDR1 and CDR2 sequences are SGDLS and YYNGEE. The CDR3 contains 16 residues. V dropped 0 bases and J dropped 3 bases, with 13 bases sitting between them. CDR3 nucleotide sequence: TGTGCCAGCAGCGTAGGAATAAAGGGGATTGGAAACACCATATATTTT. It specifies CASSVGIKGIGNTIYF.

This clonotype was counted only a few times. This sequence joins TRBV5-8 and TRBJ2-4; D unclear. Trimming took off 3 bases at V and 9 bases at J, with 16 bases between the two ends. CDR3 size: 14 residues. Germline CDR1 is SGHTS and CDR2 is YDEGEE. CDR3 coding DNA: TGTGCCAGCAGCTCTCCTGGGGATATTACCATTCAGTACTTC. Its translation is CASSSPGDITIQYF. Full variable domain (missing parts from reference TRBV5-8 and TRBJ2-4): EAGVTQSPTHLIKTRGQQATLRCSPISGHTSVYWYQQALGLGLQFLLWYDEGEERNRGNFPPRFSGRQFPNYSSELNVNALELEDSALYLCASSSPGDITIQYFGAGTRLSVL.

This clonotype was counted between two and nine times. J is TRBJ2-1 and V is TRBV7-3, with D possibly called TRBD1 or TRBD2 (8 bases each). The V gene's germline CDR1 is SGHTA and CDR2 FQGTGA. The CDR3 runs to 18 residues. Trimming took 4 bases from V and 5 from J, leaving 24 bases between them. The CDR3 DNA reads as TGTGCCAGCAGCTCAGGGGGCGTAGGCGGGGGGCCTGACAATGAGCAGTTCTTC. Translation gives CASSSGGVGGGPDNEQFF.